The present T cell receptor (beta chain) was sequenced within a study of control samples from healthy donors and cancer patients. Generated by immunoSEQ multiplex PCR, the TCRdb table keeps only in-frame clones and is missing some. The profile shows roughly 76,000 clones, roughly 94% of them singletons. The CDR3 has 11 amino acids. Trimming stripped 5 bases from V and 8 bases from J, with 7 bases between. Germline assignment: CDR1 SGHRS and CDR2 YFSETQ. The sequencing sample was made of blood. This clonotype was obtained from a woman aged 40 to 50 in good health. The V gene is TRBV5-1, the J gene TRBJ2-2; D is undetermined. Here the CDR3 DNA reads TGCGCCAGCAGGGAATTAGGGGAGCTGTTTTTT. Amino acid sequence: CASRELGELFF.